The 5 T cell receptor beta chains presented below share a single source sample, sequenced in a study of molecular identifiers for immune sequencing clone quantification. Using its own MiXCR run on the PCR reads, TCRdb lists one record per CDR3 protein. The sample includes some 320,000 distinct CDR3 sequences, over 20% seen only once; the top ten take 0.81%. The specimen was naive CD8+ T cells from blood, with Jurkat cell RNA spiked in. Noted subset: FACS-sorted CD8+CD4-CCR7+CD45RA+ naive T cells. The receptors were sampled from a human donor in good health. Some libraries in this study had Jurkat cell RNA spiked in.

This clonotype was seen many times. The V gene is TRBV29-1, the J gene TRBJ1-1; D gene uncertain. The V gene's germline CDR1 is SQVTM and CDR2 ANQGSEA. The CDR3 is made up of 15 amino acids. V lost 0 bases and J lost 3, with 14 bases in between. In DNA, the CDR3 is TGCAGCGTTGAAGAATCGGGAGTTCTGGACACTGAAGCTTTCTTT. Amino acids: CSVEESGVLDTEAFF.

In this sample, this clonotype turned up a few times. J is TRBJ2-3 and V is TRBV9; no reliable D call. This CDR3 is 15 amino acids long. Deletions cut 0 bases from V and 2 bases from J, with 10 bases between. CDR1 and CDR2 (germline): SGDLS, YYNGEE. The CDR3 DNA reads as TGTGCCAGCAGCGTAGCCGGGCAGTTCACAGATACGCAGTATTTT. It specifies CASSVAGQFTDTQYF.

This clonotype was detected ten times or more. V and J are TRBV4-3 and TRBJ2-1; 8 positions match TRBD1. CDR3 length: 15 amino acids. Looked up from germline, CDR1 is LGHNA and CDR2 is YSLEER. Unmatched junction bases numbered 7, after V lost 1 base and J lost 8 bases. The CDR3 DNA sequence: TGCGCCAGCAGCCAAGGAAAGGCAGGGGGCTATGAGCAGTTCTTC. Amino acid sequence: CASSQGKAGGYEQFF.

This clonotype was seen repeatedly, ten times or more. The chain links TRBV7-9 to TRBJ2-5; D remains ambiguous. This CDR3 has 11 amino acids. CDR1 is SEHNR and CDR2 is FQNEAQ in the germline V gene (reference sequence). The V gene lost 4 bases and the J gene lost 5 bases, with 5 bases spanning the gap. For the CDR3, the DNA is TGTGCCAGCAGCTACTGGGAGACCCAGTACTTC. Amino acids: CASSYWETQYF.

A note on this clonotype: This may arise from a read error, as a much more abundant clone is one base away. The chain links TRBV9 to TRBJ2-1; 9 nucleotides line up with TRBD1. Trimming took 4 bases from V and 15 from J; bases not matched to a gene: 8. Germline lookup yields CDR1 SGDLS and CDR2 YYNGEE. The CDR3 has 12 amino acids. The CDR3 region is CASSIRTGVVFF. The CDR3 nucleotides are TGTGCCAGCAGCATACGGACAGGGGTCGTGTTCTTC.